This TCR beta chain comes out of a study of cytomegalovirus exposure and HLA in healthy donors. CDR1 SGHRS and CDR2 YFSETQ come from the germline V gene. Between the trimmed V and J ends, which lost 6 bases and 5 bases, there was a span of 14 bases. The CDR3 loop spans 14 amino acids. This clone has more than one count but fewer than ten. It was with 60 Vbeta and 13 Jbeta primers that the PCR ran. Assay used: immunoSEQ multiplex PCR; TCRdb lists only in-frame clones, some missing. The data contain 170,000 or so clones, nearly 80% of them singletons. This chain links TRBV5-1 with TRBJ1-4; D not certain. The TCR originated in a woman between 40 and 50 years old in good health and CMV-seronegative. The sequenced material came from PBMCs. The CDR3 DNA follows: TGCGCCAGCAAATCGGGCAGGAGGAATGAAAAACTGTTTTTT. Amino acid sequence: CASKSGRRNEKLFF.